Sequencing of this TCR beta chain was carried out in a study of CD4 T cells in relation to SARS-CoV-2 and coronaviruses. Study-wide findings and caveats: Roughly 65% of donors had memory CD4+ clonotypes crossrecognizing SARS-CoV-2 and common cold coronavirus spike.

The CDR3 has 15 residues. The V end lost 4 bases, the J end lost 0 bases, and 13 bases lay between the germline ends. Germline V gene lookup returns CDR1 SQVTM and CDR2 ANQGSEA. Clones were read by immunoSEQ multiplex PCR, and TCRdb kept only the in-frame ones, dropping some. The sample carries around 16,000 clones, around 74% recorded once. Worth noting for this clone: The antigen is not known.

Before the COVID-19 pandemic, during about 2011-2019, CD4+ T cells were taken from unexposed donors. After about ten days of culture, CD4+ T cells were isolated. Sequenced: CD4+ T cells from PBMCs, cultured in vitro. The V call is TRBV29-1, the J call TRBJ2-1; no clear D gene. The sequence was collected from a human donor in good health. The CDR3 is CSVVVRAPSYNEQFF. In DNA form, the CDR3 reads TGCAGCGTTGTCGTGCGAGCCCCCTCCTACAATGAGCAGTTCTTC.